These 15 T cell receptor beta chains came from one sample sequenced in a study of tumor-infiltrating lymphocytes in oesophageal squamous cell carcinoma. In TCRdb, the PCR reads were re-called with MiXCR into one record per CDR3 protein. The sample yields approximately 9,700 distinct CDR3 sequences, around three fifths seen once. Material for sequencing was esophageal tumor tissue. These receptors all come from a male donor with esophageal squamous cell carcinoma.

This chain joins TRBV7-4 and TRBJ2-4; 8 bases agree with TRBD2. The germline V gene has CDR1 SGHVT and CDR2 SQSDAQ. The CDR3 has 14 amino acids. Trimming removed 5 bases from V and 7 bases from J; junction bases left unmatched: 7. The CDR3 nucleotides read TGTGCCAGCAGCCGGACCGCGGGGGGTAACATTCAGTACTTC. Translated, it gives CASSRTAGGNIQYF.

This clonotype was found a few times. The V gene is TRBV7-3, the J gene TRBJ2-5, with TRBD2 identical over 10 bases. V gave up 5 bases and J gave up 5 bases; unmatched junction bases: 8. The CDR3 totals 15 residues. Germline CDR1 is SGHTA and CDR2 is FQGTGA. CDR3 region: CASSPGTSDLETQYF. DNA for the CDR3: TGTGCCAGCAGCCCAGGGACTAGCGATCTCGAGACCCAGTACTTC.

The rearrangement uses TRBV12-3 or TRBV12-4 and TRBJ2-3; 13 bases map to TRBD2. V lost 3 bases and J lost 13; bases outside the gene matches: 7. The CDR3 has 14 residues. CDR3: CASSFGTSGEGEYF. The CDR3 DNA sequence: TGTGCCAGCAGTTTTGGGACTAGCGGGGAGGGGGAGTATTTT.

The chain combines TRBV10-3 with TRBJ2-4, with D maybe TRBD1 (6 bases). The DNA end favors TRBJ2-5, so the J call may be wrong. The CDR3 covers 14 residues. Germline values: CDR1 ENHRY, CDR2 SYGVKD. The CDR3 spells CAISERTAQETQYF. The CDR3 DNA sequence: TGTGCCATCAGTGAGAGGACAGCCCAAGAGACCCAGTACTTC.

The chain is built from TRBV6-1 and TRBJ2-3; a possible D gene is TRBD1 (5 bases). The end of the DNA is better explained by TRBJ2-1, so the J call may be wrong. Per germline, CDR1 MNHNS and CDR2 SASEGT. The CDR3 is made up of 16 amino acids. CDR3 nucleotides: TGTGCCAGCAGTTACGTGGGCCCGGCCTACAGGAATGAGCAGTTCTTC. It encodes CASSYVGPAYRNEQFF.

This chain uses TRBV6-1 with TRBJ2-6; D is uncertain. V was cut by 5 bases and J by 0 bases, with 8 bases left in between. CDR3 size: 15 residues. Germline loops: CDR1 MNHNS, CDR2 SASEGT. The CDR3 nucleotides read TGTGCCAGCAGTCCTCTACTCTCTGGGGCCAACGTCCTGACTTTC. This codes for CASSPLLSGANVLTF.

V is TRBV6-2 or TRBV6-3 and J is TRBJ2-5; D assignment may be TRBD1 or TRBD2 (5 bases each). The J call may not be correct, given that the DNA end is closer to TRBJ2-1. Germline CDR1 reads MNHEY; CDR2 reads SVGEGT. The CDR3 totals 15 residues. CDR3 loop: CASRYTGPVYNEQFF. In nucleotides, the CDR3 is TGTGCCAGCAGATATACGGGACCGGTTTACAATGAGCAGTTCTTC.

This chain connects TRBV6-1 to TRBJ2-5, with 7 bases matching TRBD2. The DNA end is more similar to TRBJ2-1, so the J call may be wrong. The germline gives CDR1 MNHNS, CDR2 SASEGT. The length of the CDR3 is 13 residues. This CDR3 is CASSDSGRETQFF. The CDR3 DNA reads as TGTGCCAGCAGTGATAGCGGGCGAGAGACCCAGTTCTTC.

This CDR3 reads CASSSGQGVIYEQYF. CDR3 sequence (DNA): TGTGCCAGCAGCTCCGGACAGGGGGTAATTTACGAGCAGTACTTC. The chain joins TRBV11-2 to TRBJ2-4; 10 bases agree with TRBD1. The closer fit of TRBJ2-7 to the DNA end suggests the J call may be wrong. Germline values: CDR1 SGHAT, CDR2 FQNNGV. CDR3 length equals 15 residues.

The CDR3 DNA follows: TGTGCCAGCAGCCCGCCTCGTTTCGGGATTAATGAAAAACTGTTTTTT. This gives the protein CASSPPRFGINEKLFF. The chain joins TRBV7-8 to TRBJ1-4; no reliable D call. From germline, CDR1 is SGHVS and CDR2 FQNEAQ. V lost 5 bases to trimming and J lost 4 bases, with 17 bases between them. The CDR3 is 16 residues long.

By proportion, this clonotype is large. The chain carries TRBV7-9 and TRBJ2-5, with TRBD2 matching over 7 bases. After removal of 5 bases from V and 5 bases from J, the junction contained 8 bases not matched to a gene. In germline, CDR1 is SEHNR, CDR2 FQNEAQ (reference sequence). The CDR3 runs 14 residues. The CDR3 DNA sequence: TGTGCCAGCAGCCCCCCTTGGGGAGGGGAGACCCAGTACTTC. It yields the protein CASSPPWGGETQYF.

The rearrangement joins TRBV7-2 to TRBJ2-5, with a possible D match to TRBD2 (6 bases). V was pared by 5 bases and J by 11 bases, with 21 bases between. The CDR3 is 14 amino acids. Germline V gives CDR1 SGHTA, CDR2 FQGNSA. CDR3 DNA: TGTGCCAGCAGCGAGGGACTGACCAACAATGAGCAGTACTTC. The encoded protein is CASSEGLTNNEQYF.

This clonotype is judged medium-sized. The chain recombines TRBV11-2 with TRBJ2-3, with D possibly being TRBD2 (5 bases). V shed 0 bases and J shed 1 base, with 14 bases lying between them. Per germline, CDR1 SGHAT and CDR2 FQNNGV. CDR3 length: 17 amino acids. Here the CDR3 reads CASSLDGLPWGTDTQYF. The DNA of the CDR3 is TGTGCCAGCAGCTTAGACGGACTTCCGTGGGGCACAGATACGCAGTATTTT.

The V gene is TRBV7-2, the J gene TRBJ1-4; no clear D. V lost 1 base to trimming and J lost 5 bases, with 11 bases between them. Per the germline V gene, CDR1 is SGHTA and CDR2 is FQGNSA. This CDR3 contains 15 residues. CDR3: CASSLVGSGNEKLFF. DNA for the CDR3: TGTGCCAGCAGCTTAGTAGGATCGGGAAATGAAAAACTGTTTTTT.

This clonotype has ten or more counts. This chain uses TRBV28 with TRBJ1-3, with 7 bases aligning to TRBD1. The CDR3 has 16 amino acids. Losses at the gene ends were 5 bases for V and 0 bases for J; bases not matched to a gene: 7. Germline CDR1 and CDR2: MDHEN and SYDVKM. Written as DNA, the CDR3 is TGTGCCAGCAGTGAAACAGGGGCCCTCTCTGGAAACACCATATATTTT. This encodes CASSETGALSGNTIYF.